This T cell receptor beta chain was obtained from a study of blood T cell repertoires in COVID-19. The wider study: Nucleic acid was either cDNA or gDNA, and it came from T cells, B-cell-depleted T cells, or PBMCs.

Germline CDR1 reads MNHEY; CDR2 reads SVGAGI. V lost 10 bases, J lost 3 bases, and 15 bases lay in between. The CDR3 runs to 13 residues. Only in-frame clones appear in the TCRdb table, and some are missing; sequencing was by immunoSEQ multiplex PCR. The table has about 140,000 clones, over 80% seen once; the top ten hold about 10%. Specimen: peripheral blood. The J gene is TRBJ1-1, the V gene TRBV6-5; D not certain. The receptor's source is a man between 60 and 75 years old with active or convalescent COVID-19. CDR3 residues: CATKSPGYTEAFF. In nucleotides, the CDR3 is TGTGCCACCAAGTCCCCAGGATACACTGAAGCTTTCTTT.